The clone carrying this TCR beta chain was recorded a few times. With 0 bases removed from V and 4 bases from J, the gap between germline ends came to 9 bases. The length of the CDR3 is 14 residues. Germline V gene sequence: CDR1 MGHRA, CDR2 YSYEKL. Each CDR3 protein is one row after TCRdb ran MiXCR on the reads. The sample yields 150,000 to 200,000 distinct CDR3 sequences, 15% to 20% seen once. This specimen comes from a study of T cell repertoires in cytomegalovirus infection. This receptor was obtained from a human donor in good health (CMV status not recorded). Some clones in this sample may be carry-over from other donors' samples. Input material: CD8+ T cells from PBMCs. The rearrangement joins TRBV4-1 to TRBJ1-2; D is unresolved. CDR3 sequence (DNA): TGCGCCAGCAGCCAAGATCCGGATTCCTATGGCTACACCTTC. It translates to CASSQDPDSYGYTF.